These 29 T cell receptor beta chains originate from one sample sequenced in a study of graft-versus-host responses after intestinal transplantation. Produced via immunoSEQ multiplex PCR; TCRdb's table is partial and in-frame only. The data show 8,000 or so clones, with around 93% seen just once and 1.5% held by the top ten. Specimen: PBMCs, collected roughly 32 days after intestinal transplant. These receptors originate from a human patient who received an intestinal transplant, so some T cells may come from the graft donor.

V usage is TRBV6-1 and J usage is TRBJ1-5; no definite D call. Trimming removed 4 bases at V and 2 bases at J, with 6 bases between. Germline V gene sequence: CDR1 MNHNS, CDR2 SASEGT. The CDR3 is made up of 13 amino acids. The CDR3 is CASSGVGNQPQHF. CDR3 DNA sequence: TGTGCCAGCAGTGGGGTTGGCAATCAGCCCCAGCATTTT.

The CDR3 nucleotides read TGTGCCAGCAGCTTATTCCTAGAGACCCAGTACTTC. It codes for CASSLFLETQYF. This chain connects TRBV7-6 to TRBJ2-5; D gene uncertain. Per germline, CDR1 SGHVS and CDR2 FNYEAQ. The CDR3 is 12 residues long. V lost 2 bases to trimming and J lost 4 bases, with 5 bases between them.

The chain links TRBV5-8 to TRBJ2-1, with D perhaps TRBD2 (5 bases). V lost 7 bases and J 0 bases, leaving 17 bases between the germline ends. The CDR3 runs to 16 residues. Germline-derived CDR1 and CDR2 are SGHTS and YDEGEE. CDR3 in amino acids: CASDPGLPRSYNEQFF. The CDR3 coding sequence is TGTGCCAGCGACCCTGGACTCCCTCGCTCCTACAATGAGCAGTTCTTC.

V usage is TRBV6-4 and J usage is TRBJ2-5, with 10 bases identical to TRBD1. This CDR3 is 14 amino acids long. V was pared by 5 bases and J by 4 bases, with 4 bases of the junction left unmatched. Germline V CDR1 and CDR2: MRHNA, SNTAGT. The CDR3 reads CASSPGQGGETQYF. The DNA of the CDR3 is TGTGCCAGCAGTCCCGGACAGGGGGGAGAGACCCAGTACTTC.

This chain uses TRBV27 with TRBJ2-7; 11 bases align to TRBD1. Losses at the gene ends were 6 bases for V and 3 bases for J; bases not matched to a gene: 13. This CDR3 region has 17 residues. The germline V gene encodes CDR1 MNHEY and CDR2 SMNVEV (reference sequence). CDR3 protein: CASSLRDRGSPIYEQYF. The DNA of the CDR3 is TGTGCCAGCAGCCTTAGGGACAGGGGGTCCCCCATCTACGAGCAGTACTTC.

The CDR3 coding sequence is TGCGCCAGCAGCCAAGCTCAGAACACCGGGGAGCTGTTTTTT. Translating gives CASSQAQNTGELFF. The genes are TRBV4-1 and TRBJ2-2, with unresolved D. The CDR3 runs to 14 residues. Germline values: CDR1 MGHRA, CDR2 YSYEKL. V was clipped by 1 base and J by 1 base, with 4 bases between them.

This clone was observed a single time. V usage is TRBV5-1 and J usage is TRBJ2-5; weak D call: TRBD2 (5 bases). Germline V gene sequence: CDR1 SGHRS, CDR2 YFSETQ. The germline V and J ends were trimmed by 4 bases and 1 base, with 14 bases remaining between them. The CDR3 extends over 15 amino acids. The CDR3 nucleotides read TGCGCCAGCAGCAACACAGACTACCCCCAAGAGACCCAGTACTTC. It specifies CASSNTDYPQETQYF.

The gene calls are TRBV29-1 and TRBJ2-5, with 8 bases lining up with TRBD1. The CDR3 covers 16 residues. Germline V gives CDR1 SQVTM, CDR2 ANQGSEA. With 5 bases clipped from V and 5 bases from J, the junction kept 16 bases outside the gene matches. As DNA, the CDR3 is TGCAGCGTTAGAATTCCGAGACAGGGGTTAAGGGAGACCCAGTACTTC. Protein sequence: CSVRIPRQGLRETQYF.

CDR3 in amino acids: CASSHFGQGALGYTF. The DNA for the CDR3 is TGCGCCAGCAGTCACTTCGGACAGGGGGCACTTGGCTACACCTTC. The rearrangement links TRBV23-1 to TRBJ1-2; 11 positions match TRBD1. TRBV23-1 carries the ORF label, with uncertain function. Trimming took 3 bases from V and 7 from J; bases not matched to a gene: 7. This CDR3 is 15 amino acids long.

In the case of this clone: Relative to the germline gene, one junction end is altered; a read error may explain this. V is TRBV7-2 and J is TRBJ1-6, with 8 bases fitting TRBD1. This CDR3 spans 15 amino acids. Germline CDR1 reads SGHTA; CDR2 reads FQGNSA. The CDR3 protein is CASSSTQGANSTLHF. The CDR3 DNA sequence: TGTGCCAGCAGCTCGACCCAGGGGGCAAATTCAACCCTCCACTTT.

The chain is built from TRBV11-2 and TRBJ2-7; D remains ambiguous. Trimming shortened V by 1 base and J by 3 bases, and 7 bases separated the two germline ends. This CDR3 is 13 amino acids long. Germline V gene lookup returns CDR1 SGHAT and CDR2 FQNNGV. In nucleotides, the CDR3 is TGTGCCAGCAGCTTAGCGGGTCTCTACGAGCAGTACTTC. As protein: CASSLAGLYEQYF.

This rearrangement joins TRBV19 to TRBJ2-5; D uncertain. CDR3 length: 11 residues. Germline CDR1 reads LNHDA; CDR2 reads SQIVND (reference sequence). V dropped 7 bases and J dropped 5 bases, with 8 bases sitting between them. As DNA, the CDR3 is TGTGCCAGTATAGGAGAGGAGACCCAGTACTTC. It specifies CASIGEETQYF.

The chain employs TRBV7-7 and TRBJ1-1; D remains ambiguous. The germline CDR1 and CDR2 sequences are SSHAT and FNYEAQ (reference sequence). The CDR3 length is 13 residues. Trimming stripped 2 bases from V and 1 base from J, with 5 bases between. CDR3 protein: CASSLQGNTEAFF. CDR3 DNA sequence: TGTGCCAGCAGCTTACAAGGGAACACTGAAGCTTTCTTT.

The chain recombines TRBV27 with TRBJ2-1, with 7 bases fitting TRBD2. The CDR3 totals 15 residues. The V and J ends lost 1 base and 2 bases, in that order; junction bases with no gene match: 2. Per the germline V gene, CDR1 is MNHEY and CDR2 is SMNVEV (reference sequence). CDR3 in DNA: TGTGCCAGCAGTTTATTGGGGGGGGCCTACAATGAGCAGTTCTTC. Translating it yields CASSLLGGAYNEQFF.

V usage is TRBV7-3 and J usage is TRBJ1-4; no reliable D call. The CDR3 sequence is 14 residues long. Per the germline V gene, CDR1 is SGHTA and CDR2 is FQGTGA. V shed 2 bases and J shed 8 bases, with 12 bases lying between them. DNA for the CDR3: TGTGCCAGCAGCTTAGTAGTGGCTCCGGAAAAACTGTTTTTT. Translated, it gives CASSLVVAPEKLFF.

The rearrangement joins TRBV4-1 to TRBJ2-7; D unclear. Germline-derived CDR1 and CDR2 are MGHRA and YSYEKL. Trimming left V 5 bases short and J 4 bases short, with 12 bases between. The CDR3 sequence is 13 residues long. The CDR3 spells CASSEITAYEQYF. Here the CDR3 DNA reads TGCGCCAGCAGCGAAATAACAGCTTACGAGCAGTACTTC.

V usage is TRBV5-6 and J usage is TRBJ2-3, with 9 bases identical to TRBD2. Trimming removed 0 bases from V and 4 bases from J; junction bases left unmatched: 3. Germline V gene data show CDR1 as SGHDT and CDR2 as YYEEEE. The CDR3 extends over 15 amino acids. The CDR3 nucleotides are TGTGCCAGCAGCTTGGGCGGGGGGGCCGCAGATACGCAGTATTTT. As protein: CASSLGGGAADTQYF.

The rearrangement joins TRBV4-1 to TRBJ1-4; TRBD1 matches at 10 bases. With V trimmed by 2 bases and J by 4 bases, 10 bases remained unmatched. This CDR3 is built from 18 residues. The V gene's germline CDR1 is MGHRA and CDR2 YSYEKL. CDR3 loop: CASSQTGTGVMGNEKLFF. The DNA for the CDR3 is TGCGCCAGCAGCCAAACCGGGACAGGGGTTATGGGTAATGAAAAACTGTTTTTT.

The chain uses TRBV4-2 and TRBJ2-5; tentative D call: TRBD1 (5 bases). Germline lookup yields CDR1 LGHNA and CDR2 YNFKEQ. This CDR3 has 15 amino acids. Trimming shortened V by 4 bases and J by 1 base, and 13 bases separated the two germline ends. The CDR3 DNA is TGTGCCAGCAGCCCCAGGGCGACAAGCCAAGAGACCCAGTACTTC. Its translation: CASSPRATSQETQYF.

V is TRBV25-1 and J is TRBJ1-2; tentatively, D is TRBD1 (6 bases). Trimming removed 2 bases from V and 4 bases from J, with 17 bases in between. Germline V gene data show CDR1 as MGHDK and CDR2 as SYGVNS. There are 16 residues in the CDR3. DNA of the CDR3: TGTGCCAGCAGTGAAGGGCAGGGGCAGACTTTCTATGGCTACACCTTC. Protein: CASSEGQGQTFYGYTF.

This sequence joins TRBV19 and TRBJ2-7; weak D call: TRBD2 (7 bases). The CDR3 length is 13 residues. Trimming took 5 bases from V and 2 from J, leaving 10 bases between them. Germline CDR1 and CDR2: LNHDA and SQIVND (reference sequence). The CDR3 loop reads CASSAGAPYEQYF. The CDR3 DNA reads as TGTGCCAGTAGTGCGGGGGCCCCCTACGAGCAGTACTTC.

This chain links TRBV18 with TRBJ1-1; perhaps TRBD1 as D (6 bases). CDR3 length: 14 residues. V lost 4 bases to trimming and J lost 1 base, with 10 bases between them. Germline lookup yields CDR1 KGHSH and CDR2 LQKENI. The DNA of the CDR3 is TGTGCCAGCTCACTGGGGGCGCGGAACACTGAAGCTTTCTTT. This translates into CASSLGARNTEAFF.

This clone has just one count. The V call is TRBV6-6, the J call TRBJ1-3; D is uncertain. With 0 bases removed from V and 2 bases from J, the gap between germline ends came to 5 bases. The CDR3 runs to 14 residues. CDR1 is MNHNY and CDR2 is SVGAGI in the germline V gene (reference sequence). The CDR3 sequence: CASSYSTAGNTIYF. The CDR3 DNA is TGTGCCAGCAGTTACTCAACAGCTGGAAACACCATATATTTT.

This chain links TRBV7-9 with TRBJ2-3; 8 nucleotides line up with TRBD2. In germline, CDR1 is SEHNR, CDR2 FQNEAQ (reference sequence). CDR3 size: 15 residues. V was clipped by 1 base and J by 4 bases; unmatched bases: 4. The CDR3 bases are TGTGCCAGCAGCTTAGACGGGGGGGCCCCAGATACGCAGTATTTT. Protein product: CASSLDGGAPDTQYF.

This clone has a handful of counts. In DNA, the CDR3 is TGTGCCACTTCGACAGGGGAACAAGAGACCCAGTACTTC. It encodes CATSTGEQETQYF. This chain uses TRBV6-4 with TRBJ2-5; 8 bases align to TRBD1. The germline gives CDR1 MRHNA, CDR2 SNTAGT. This CDR3 spans 13 amino acids. V shed 10 bases and J 2 bases; nucleotides not matched to a gene: 6.

This rearrangement joins TRBV29-1 to TRBJ2-3; D gene unclear. V dropped 4 bases and J dropped 0 bases, with 11 bases sitting between them. Germline loops: CDR1 SQVTM, CDR2 ANQGSEA. The CDR3 runs to 14 residues. Here the CDR3 DNA reads TGCAGCGTTGTTCTAGGATTGAGCACAGATACGCAGTATTTT. It is translated as CSVVLGLSTDTQYF.

This rearrangement joins TRBV7-8 to TRBJ2-4; D may be TRBD1 (6 bases). Germline lookup yields CDR1 SGHVS and CDR2 FQNEAQ. Trimming cost V 1 base and J 7 bases, with 14 bases left between them. The CDR3 is made up of 15 amino acids. The CDR3: CASSLEGVRGNIQYF. The CDR3 nucleotides read TGTGCCAGCAGCTTAGAGGGGGTAAGGGGGAACATTCAGTACTTC.

The V gene is TRBV5-1, the J gene TRBJ2-3; TRBD2 matches at 10 bases. This CDR3 has 16 amino acids. CDR1 SGHRS and CDR2 YFSETQ come from the germline V gene. Trimming removed 0 bases from V and 2 bases from J; junction bases left unmatched: 3. CDR3 DNA: TGCGCCAGCAGCTTGGAAGCGGGGGGGATCACAGATACGCAGTATTTT. This encodes CASSLEAGGITDTQYF.

The V gene is TRBV27, the J gene TRBJ1-1, with 8 bases matching TRBD1. V shed 4 bases and J 1 base; nucleotides not matched to a gene: 8. This CDR3 has 16 amino acids. The germline V gene has CDR1 MNHEY and CDR2 SMNVEV (reference sequence). The CDR3 DNA follows: TGTGCCAGCAGTTCCTCAGCCAGGGGGCCGAACACTGAAGCTTTCTTT. Translation: CASSSSARGPNTEAFF.